This TCR beta chain emerged from a study of blood T cell repertoires in COVID-19. Study at large: Researchers got acute and convalescent COVID-19 samples from the United States, Italy and Spain. PBMCs, B-cell-depleted T cells, or T cells were the source of the cDNA or gDNA that made up the material.

The data were produced by immunoSEQ multiplex PCR, yet TCRdb's version contains in-frame clones alone and is incomplete. The sample includes around 95,000 clones, about 84% of them seen just once. CDR1 MNHEY and CDR2 SVGAGI come from the germline V gene. Trimming cost V 2 bases and J 1 base; bases outside gene matches: 4. The CDR3 has 15 amino acids. V gene TRBV6-5 combines with J gene TRBJ2-7; TRBD1 matches at 8 bases. This TCR was recovered from a woman at least 80 years old with acute or convalescent COVID-19. Input material: peripheral blood. This CDR3 reads CASSYGRGPSYEQYF. The CDR3 DNA reads TGTGCCAGCAGTTACGGCAGGGGGCCTTCCTACGAGCAGTACTTC.